What follows are 10 T cell receptor beta chains derived from one specimen sequenced in a study of blood T cell repertoires in COVID-19. Some clones are missing from TCRdb's copy, which holds only in-frame ones; the method was immunoSEQ multiplex PCR. The sample lists around 58,000 clones; around 93% were seen once. The specimen sequenced was peripheral blood. These receptors all come from a woman aged 55-69 years with active or convalescent COVID-19.

V usage is TRBV10-2 and J usage is TRBJ2-3; 8 positions agree with TRBD1. CDR1 and CDR2 (germline): WSHSY, SAAADI. V was clipped by 7 bases and J by 2 bases; unmatched bases: 14. CDR3 length equals 17 residues. The CDR3 reads CASKNRGTGGPTDTQYF. The CDR3 DNA reads as TGCGCCAGCAAGAATCGCGGGACAGGAGGACCCACAGATACGCAGTATTTT.

V and J are TRBV5-1 and TRBJ2-5; TRBD2 matches 7 bases. Trimming took 2 bases from V and 2 from J; bases not matched to a gene: 3. The germline V gene encodes CDR1 SGHRS and CDR2 YFSETQ. The CDR3 is 14 amino acids. CDR3 region: CASSLAGLQETQYF. The DNA of the CDR3 is TGCGCCAGCAGCTTAGCGGGGCTACAAGAGACCCAGTACTTC.

The J gene is TRBJ1-6, the V gene TRBV6-5, with 7 bases identical to TRBD1. This CDR3 region has 14 residues. Germline CDR1 is MNHEY and CDR2 is SVGAGI. V shed 8 bases, J shed 5 bases, and the junction held 6 bases outside the gene matches. CDR3 loop: CASHSGGDNSPLHF. The DNA of the CDR3 is TGTGCCAGCCACTCAGGGGGTGATAATTCACCCCTCCACTTT.

The chain couples TRBV19 to TRBJ1-1; a possible D gene is TRBD1 (6 bases). V gave up 5 bases and J gave up 6 bases, with 19 bases separating them. The CDR3 sequence is 15 residues long. Germline V CDR1 and CDR2: LNHDA, SQIVND (reference sequence). The CDR3 loop reads CASSPNGGAAAEAFF. CDR3 sequence (DNA): TGTGCCAGTAGTCCCAACGGGGGGGCAGCCGCTGAAGCTTTCTTT.

This clone was seen just once. The rearrangement uses TRBV5-5 and TRBJ1-4; D is possibly TRBD1 (6 bases). There are 15 residues in the CDR3. In germline, CDR1 is SGHKS, CDR2 YYEKEE (reference sequence). Trimming pared 0 bases from V and 7 bases from J, leaving 13 bases between. CDR3 nucleotide sequence: TGTGCCAGCAGCTTGGACAGGGATGTTAGTGAAAAACTGTTTTTT. Translation: CASSLDRDVSEKLFF.

The V gene is TRBV6-5, the J gene TRBJ1-1; D unclear. The germline V gene has CDR1 MNHEY and CDR2 SVGAGI. Deletions cut 0 bases from V and 8 bases from J, with 7 bases between. The CDR3 length is 12 residues. CDR3 in amino acids: CASSYSGREAFF. As DNA, the CDR3 is TGTGCCAGCAGTTACTCAGGGAGAGAAGCTTTCTTT.

Details on this clone: The same CDR3 also results from other DNA sequences found in this sample. The chain uses TRBV28 and TRBJ1-5; no definite D call. The CDR3 is 12 residues long. Trimming took off 5 bases at V and 4 bases at J, with 6 bases between the two ends. The V gene's germline CDR1 is MDHEN and CDR2 SYDVKM. The CDR3 region has the DNA TGTGCCAGCAGTCTGACAAATCAGCCCCAGCATTTT. Amino acids: CASSLTNQPQHF.

CDR3 sequence (DNA): TGCGCCAGCAGCCCGACAGGGGGAGCCTACGAGCAGTACTTC. Translating it yields CASSPTGGAYEQYF. The chain has TRBV5-1 and TRBJ2-7, with 9 nucleotides matching TRBD1. The length of the CDR3 is 14 residues. Germline V lookup: CDR1 SGHRS, CDR2 YFSETQ. Germline trimming cut 4 bases from V and 2 bases from J; bases unmatched to any gene: 4. Together with reference TRBV5-1 and TRBJ2-7, the CDR3 gives the full variable domain: KAGVTQTPRYLIKTRGQQVTLSCSPISGHRSVSWYQQTPGQGLQFLFEYFSETQRNKGNFPGRFSGRQFSNSRSEMNVSTLELGDSALYLCASSPTGGAYEQYFGPGTRLTVT.

V usage is TRBV4-1 and J usage is TRBJ1-2, with D possibly being TRBD1 (5 bases). V was shortened by 0 bases and J by 4 bases, with 12 bases between the two germline ends. CDR3 length equals 15 residues. Per the germline V gene, CDR1 is MGHRA and CDR2 is YSYEKL. The CDR3: CASSQDRGGVYGYTF. CDR3 nucleotide sequence: TGCGCCAGCAGCCAAGATCGTGGAGGGGTCTATGGCTACACCTTC.

The chain employs TRBV6-5 and TRBJ1-4, with D possibly matching TRBD1 (5 bases). CDR1 is MNHEY and CDR2 is SVGAGI in the germline V gene. V gave up 8 bases and J gave up 6 bases, with 16 bases separating them. There are 14 residues in the CDR3. The CDR3: CASRITGGDEKLFF. CDR3 in DNA: TGTGCCAGCCGGATTACAGGAGGGGATGAAAAACTGTTTTTT.